The clone carrying this T cell receptor beta chain has a handful of counts. Its antigen is as yet unknown. This sample is part of a study of metastatic and nonmetastatic thyroid tumors. Overall study context: Repertoire data that came from the blood and tumor or nodule tissue of malignant and benign thyroid patients were compared.

In the original analysis: The distant-metastasis classifier for papillary thyroid cancer was built from CDR3 differences across clinicopathological groups. TCRdb re-processed the PCR reads through MiXCR. For this entry, the V and J calls and clone size follow TCRdb and not the study's own pipeline. The sample records fewer than 40,000 clones, approximately 40% being singletons. Study-level results: It was reported that TCR beta diversity was significantly higher in malignant thyroid tumors than benign nodules, in blood and tumor.

This CDR3 has 15 residues. With V trimmed by 3 bases and J by 4 bases, 3 bases remained unmatched. In germline, CDR1 is MRHNA, CDR2 SNTAGT. Among the patients, none had received any treatment before thyroid surgery. Sequencing was performed on tumor tissue. This TCR came from a female donor with papillary thyroid cancer or a benign thyroid nodule (not recorded which). Some clones in this sample may be carry-over from other donors' samples. The V and J genes are TRBV6-4 and TRBJ1-2; 12 bases line up with TRBD1. This CDR3 reads CASSEGTGGIYGYTF. CDR3 nucleotide sequence: TGTGCCAGCAGTGAAGGGACAGGGGGCATCTATGGCTACACCTTC.